The 19 T cell receptor beta chains below were found in one sample sequenced in a study of beta chain features in type 1 diabetes. Study-wide results and caveats: Shorter TCRB CDR3s, moderately but significantly so, were found in Type 1 diabetes patients in all four CD4+ subsets.

Expressed TCRB transcripts were sequenced because the isolated RNA had all been reverse transcribed beforehand. The repertoire was sequenced with immunoSEQ multiplex PCR; TCRdb's copy has only in-frame clones and lacks some. This sample has about 160,000 clones, with just over 8% found just once. These TCRs are of unknown antigen specificity. Sequenced: central memory CD4+ T cells from blood. Receptors originate from a woman in her late teens or twenties with type 1 diabetes.

The chain carries TRBV28 and TRBJ1-1; maybe TRBD1 (6 bases). The length of the CDR3 is 13 residues. Between the trimmed V and J ends, which lost 7 bases and 0 bases, there was a span of 9 bases. Germline values: CDR1 MDHEN, CDR2 SYDVKM. The CDR3: CASTGGLNTEAFF. Here the CDR3 DNA reads TGTGCCAGCACTGGGGGCCTGAACACTGAAGCTTTCTTT.

The V gene is TRBV15, the J gene TRBJ2-7; TRBD2 is a possible D gene (6 bases). Trimming took 0 bases from V and 10 from J, leaving 10 bases between them. Germline lookup yields CDR1 LNHNV and CDR2 YYDKDF (reference sequence). CDR3 length: 12 residues. This chain's CDR3 is CATSRDAGLQYF. The CDR3 DNA sequence: TGTGCCACCAGCAGAGATGCCGGACTACAGTACTTC.

The chain recombines TRBV6-5 with TRBJ2-7, with D possibly TRBD1 on 6 matching bases. The length of the CDR3 is 14 residues. CDR1 MNHEY and CDR2 SVGAGI come from the germline V gene. Deletions cut 2 bases from V and 5 bases from J, with 13 bases between. The CDR3 DNA is TGTGCCAGCAGTTACGACAGGTCTCTCCACGAGCAGTACTTC. This translates into CASSYDRSLHEQYF.

The chain joins TRBV5-1 to TRBJ2-7; a possible D gene is TRBD2 (5 bases). CDR3 length: 15 amino acids. The V gene lost 2 bases and the J gene lost 0 bases, with 12 bases spanning the gap. Germline CDR1 and CDR2: SGHRS and YFSETQ. The CDR3: CASSFFGDSSYEQYF. The CDR3 DNA reads as TGCGCCAGCAGCTTCTTCGGGGATAGCTCCTACGAGCAGTACTTC. Variable domain in full (rest from reference TRBV5-1 and TRBJ2-7): KAGVTQTPRYLIKTRGQQVTLSCSPISGHRSVSWYQQTPGQGLQFLFEYFSETQRNKGNFPGRFSGRQFSNSRSEMNVSTLELGDSALYLCASSFFGDSSYEQYFGPGTRLTVT.

This clone has a handful of counts. The J gene is TRBJ2-5, the V gene TRBV19; D is unclear. The ends were cut back, 6 bases at V and 4 bases at J, with 12 bases in the middle. The CDR3 is 13 amino acids. Germline lookup yields CDR1 LNHDA and CDR2 SQIVND (reference sequence). The CDR3, as DNA: TGTGCCAGTAGGTCGCTAGTAGGAGAGACCCAGTACTTC. Amino acid sequence: CASRSLVGETQYF.

V is TRBV2 and J is TRBJ2-2, with D perhaps matching TRBD1 (5 bases). Deletions cut 4 bases from V and 5 bases from J, with 5 bases between. CDR1 and CDR2 (germline): SNHLY, FYNNEI. The CDR3 runs to 12 residues. The CDR3 here is CASSGTTGELFF. CDR3 sequence (DNA): TGTGCCAGCAGTGGGACAACCGGGGAGCTGTTTTTT.

The chain links TRBV18 to TRBJ1-2; 8 nucleotides match TRBD1. The trim removed 5 bases at V and 4 bases at J, leaving 6 bases unmatched. Germline V gene data show CDR1 as KGHSH and CDR2 as LQKENI. The CDR3 extends over 14 amino acids. CDR3 region: CASSRDRGGYGYTF. CDR3 bases: TGTGCCAGCTCAAGAGACAGGGGTGGCTATGGCTACACCTTC.

This clone was seen only a few times. The rearrangement links TRBV11-2 to TRBJ2-1; possible D gene TRBD1, 5 bases. V was pared by 8 bases and J by 6 bases, with 17 bases between. This CDR3 has 14 residues. Per the germline V gene, CDR1 is SGHAT and CDR2 is FQNNGV. Written as DNA, the CDR3 is TGTGCCAGCGGGTCGGCAGGGTCGGTCAATGAGCAGTTCTTC. Translating gives CASGSAGSVNEQFF.

The V and J genes are TRBV4-2 and TRBJ2-1; no definite D call. The V gene's germline CDR1 is LGHNA and CDR2 YNFKEQ. Deletions cut 0 bases from V and 4 bases from J, with 13 bases between. The CDR3 loop spans 16 amino acids. The CDR3 DNA sequence: TGTGCCAGCAGCCAAGACCCTGCGGCCGCGTACAATGAGCAGTTCTTC. Protein sequence: CASSQDPAAAYNEQFF.

This clone was recorded at least ten times. This CDR3 is also generated by other DNA sequences in the sample. The chain recombines TRBV6-6 with TRBJ2-1; TRBD1 matches at 11 bases. In germline, CDR1 is MNHNY, CDR2 SVGAGI (reference sequence). CDR3 length: 14 residues. V gave up 6 bases and J gave up 7 bases; unmatched junction bases: 5. CDR3 sequence: CASRPGTGGNEQFF. CDR3 DNA: TGTGCCAGCAGACCCGGGACAGGGGGTAATGAGCAGTTCTTC.

This rearrangement joins TRBV7-2 to TRBJ2-7, with 7 bases that match TRBD1. The CDR3 has 15 amino acids. The J segment lost 7 bases and the V segment lost 4 bases, leaving 13 bases of the junction unmatched. Germline V gives CDR1 SGHTA, CDR2 FQGNSA. This CDR3 reads CASSSSTGLSGEQYF. CDR3 bases: TGTGCCAGCAGCTCGTCGACAGGGCTCTCGGGGGAGCAGTACTTC.

With respect to this clone: Other DNA sequences in this sample translate to the same CDR3. This chain links TRBV7-2 with TRBJ2-5, with D uncertain. The germline CDR1 and CDR2 sequences are SGHTA and FQGNSA. The length of the CDR3 is 12 residues. The germline V and J ends were trimmed by 5 bases and 5 bases, with 9 bases remaining between them. CDR3 residues: CASSPLLETQYF. The CDR3 coding sequence is TGTGCCAGCAGCCCCCTCCTTGAGACCCAGTACTTC.

V is TRBV19 and J is TRBJ1-5; 7 bases are shared with TRBD1. The trim removed 6 bases at V and 6 bases at J, leaving 11 bases unmatched. Germline V gives CDR1 LNHDA, CDR2 SQIVND (reference sequence). The CDR3 is made up of 15 amino acids. Here the CDR3 reads CASSPDRVRGQPQHF. CDR3 sequence (DNA): TGTGCCAGTAGCCCTGACAGGGTTCGGGGTCAGCCCCAGCATTTT.

This clone appeared a few times. The genes are TRBV18 and TRBJ2-7, with D uncertain. CDR3 length: 14 residues. Per the germline V gene, CDR1 is KGHSH and CDR2 is LQKENI. The V gene lost 2 bases and the J gene lost 2 bases, with 10 bases spanning the gap. The CDR3 sequence: CASSPMAVAYEQYF. Written as DNA, the CDR3 is TGTGCCAGCTCACCAATGGCAGTGGCCTACGAGCAGTACTTC. Full variable domain (rest looked up from reference TRBV18 and TRBJ2-7): NAGVMQNPRHLVRRRGQEARLRCSPMKGHSHVYWYRQLPEEGLKFMVYLQKENIIDESGMPKERFSAEFPKEGPSILRIQQVVRGDSAAYFCASSPMAVAYEQYFGPGTRLTVT.

This clone was detected a few times. The V gene is TRBV19, the J gene TRBJ1-4; possible D gene TRBD1, 5 bases. This CDR3 is built from 12 residues. With 3 bases removed from V and 12 bases from J, the gap between germline ends came to 11 bases. Germline V CDR1 and CDR2: LNHDA, SQIVND (reference sequence). The CDR3 loop reads CASSIQAGQLFF. CDR3 DNA sequence: TGTGCCAGTAGTATCCAGGCGGGACAACTGTTTTTT.

This chain links TRBV14 with TRBJ1-4, with D possibly being TRBD1 (6 bases). The germline V gene encodes CDR1 SGHDN and CDR2 FVKESK. Between the trimmed V and J ends, which lost 1 base and 4 bases, there was a span of 7 bases. The CDR3 spans 14 residues. DNA of the CDR3: TGTGCCAGCAGCCAAGGACAGGTTAATGAAAAACTGTTTTTT. Its protein is CASSQGQVNEKLFF.

In this sample, this clone turned up a few times. The chain recombines TRBV28 with TRBJ2-7; D remains unclear. V gave up 5 bases and J gave up 3 bases, with 11 bases separating them. This CDR3 region has 13 residues. Germline-derived CDR1 and CDR2 are MDHEN and SYDVKM. CDR3 loop: CASSTSPSYEQYF. CDR3 nucleotide sequence: TGTGCCAGCAGTACCTCCCCCAGCTACGAGCAGTACTTC.

The chain uses TRBV27 and TRBJ2-1; a possible D gene is TRBD2 (6 bases). The length of the CDR3 is 12 residues. Between the trimmed V and J ends, which lost 10 bases and 9 bases, there was a span of 16 bases. Germline assignment: CDR1 MNHEY and CDR2 SMNVEV (reference sequence). The CDR3: CATSTWGVEQFF. CDR3 nucleotide sequence: TGTGCCACCTCAACCTGGGGGGTTGAGCAGTTCTTC.

The chain links TRBV4-3 to TRBJ1-5; 8 bases agree with TRBD1. Germline lookup yields CDR1 LGHNA and CDR2 YSLEER. Trimming removed 0 bases from V and 7 bases from J; junction bases left unmatched: 8. The CDR3 has 16 residues. CDR3 DNA: TGCGCCAGCAGCCAAGAATCGGGGACAGGCGGACAGCCCCAGCATTTT. It specifies CASSQESGTGGQPQHF.